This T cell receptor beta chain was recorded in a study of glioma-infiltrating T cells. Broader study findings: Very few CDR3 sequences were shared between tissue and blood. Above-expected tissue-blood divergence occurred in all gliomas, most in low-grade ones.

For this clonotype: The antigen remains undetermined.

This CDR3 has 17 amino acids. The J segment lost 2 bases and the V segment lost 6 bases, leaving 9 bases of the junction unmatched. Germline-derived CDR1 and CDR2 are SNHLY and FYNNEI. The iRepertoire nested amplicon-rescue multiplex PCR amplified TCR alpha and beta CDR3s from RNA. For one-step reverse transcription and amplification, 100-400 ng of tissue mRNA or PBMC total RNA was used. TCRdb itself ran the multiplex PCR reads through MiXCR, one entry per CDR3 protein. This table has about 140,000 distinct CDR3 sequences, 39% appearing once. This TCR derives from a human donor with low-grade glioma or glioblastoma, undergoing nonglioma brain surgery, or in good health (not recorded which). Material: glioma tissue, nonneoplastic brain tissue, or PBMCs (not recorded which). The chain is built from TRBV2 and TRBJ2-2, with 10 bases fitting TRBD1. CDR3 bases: TGTGCCAGCAGGCCTTACCGGGACAGGGGAAACACCGGGGAGCTGTTTTTT. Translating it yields CASRPYRDRGNTGELFF.